This T cell receptor (beta chain) was recorded in a study of response to subunit inactivated influenza vaccine. The CDR3 covers 15 residues. The V segment lost 6 bases and the J segment 7 bases; nucleotides outside the gene matches: 6. From the RT-PCR reads, TCRdb called clonotypes with MiXCR, one entry per CDR3 protein. The sample has about 480,000 distinct CDR3 sequences, 9.5% to 12% seen once. This clonotype occurred a few times. V gene TRBV12-3 or TRBV12-4 combines with J gene TRBJ2-1, with TRBD2 identical over 13 bases. The TCR sequence derives from a man aged 50-59 years who received an inactivated influenza vaccine. The sequencing here drew on PBMCs from blood, taken about 40 days after vaccination. The CDR3 DNA sequence: TGTGCCAGCAGCACTAGCGGGAGGGCCGCGAATGAGCAGTTCTTC. Amino acids: CASSTSGRAANEQFF.